This entry lists 29 T cell receptor beta chains sequenced from one sample in a study of tumor-infiltrating lymphocytes in primary liver carcinoma (dated by TCRdb to 2017 to 2019). Blood RNA was extracted from unsorted whole blood using TRIzol reagent, and germline DNA was obtained with the DNeasy Blood & Tissue kit. Instrument used: Illumina HiSeq 2500. TCRbeta-specific cDNA was reverse-transcribed from roughly 500 ng total RNA using a constant-region primer and ProtoScript II reverse transcriptase. Construction of the TCRbeta libraries relied on three nested rounds of multiplex PCR, following a slightly modified ARM-PCR procedure. Multiplex TRBV1-TRBV30 forward primers and a Cbeta reverse primer were used in the first two PCR rounds, each of which was run for 9 to 11 cycles. The public reads were run again by TCRdb, first through fastp at Q25 and then through MiXCR, and only productive beta chains were kept. Entries are consolidated by CDR3 protein sequence, retaining the most common genes and DNA. The sample records just over 300,000 distinct CDR3 sequences, 50% to 75% of which are singletons. About 17% of the sample goes to the ten largest clones.

The sequenced material came from peripheral blood. The receptors were gathered from a woman in her twenties or thirties with primary liver carcinoma and hepatitis B virus infection.

This clonotype appeared once. The chain links TRBV12-3 or TRBV12-4 to TRBJ2-7; tentative D call: TRBD2 (5 bases). V was trimmed by 2 bases and J by 3 bases, leaving 11 bases between them. The CDR3 is 14 residues long. The chain's CDR3 is CASSLRGNNYEQYF. In DNA form, the CDR3 reads TGTGCCAGCAGTTTACGGGGAAACAACTACGAGCAGTACTTC.

With respect to this clonotype: A much more abundant neighbour one base away suggests this may be a read error. This chain joins TRBV6-6 and TRBJ2-1; D call uncertain. V lost 2 bases and J 10 bases, leaving 9 bases between the germline ends. This CDR3 region has 12 residues. Looked up from germline, CDR1 is MNHNY and CDR2 is SVGAGI (reference sequence). CDR3 sequence: CASSYPTGEQFF. CDR3 nucleotides: TGTGCCAGCAGTTACCCGACCGGGGAGCAGTTCTTC.

This sequence joins TRBV21-1 and TRBJ2-1. TRBV21-1 is described as a pseudogene. CDR3 length: 13 amino acids. In DNA form, the CDR3 reads TGTGTCAGCAGCAAAGTCGACCACAATGAGCAGTTCTTC. This encodes CVSSKVDHNEQFF.

In regard to this clonotype: A much larger clone differs from this one at a single base, so this may be a read error. The rearrangement uses TRBV6-2 or TRBV6-3 and TRBJ2-5, with D perhaps TRBD2 (5 bases). Deletions cut 8 bases from V and 5 bases from J, with 9 bases between. The CDR3 extends over 11 amino acids. Germline V CDR1 and CDR2: MNHEY, SVGEGT. The CDR3 sequence: CASRGRETQYF. The DNA of the CDR3 is TGTGCCAGCCGGGGAAGGGAGACCCAGTACTTC.

The CDR3 is CASSLEGGREGYTF. As DNA, the CDR3 is TGCGCCAGCAGCTTGGAGGGGGGCCGGGAGGGCTACACCTTC. The chain uses TRBV5-1 and TRBJ1-2, with D perhaps TRBD1 (6 bases). Per the germline V gene, CDR1 is SGHRS and CDR2 is YFSETQ. V gave up 0 bases and J gave up 8 bases, with 14 bases separating them. The CDR3 consists of 14 residues.

Ten or more counts support this clonotype. V and J are TRBV28 and TRBJ2-7, with TRBD2 identical over 8 bases. In germline, CDR1 is MDHEN, CDR2 SYDVKM. The ends lost 5 bases at V and 3 bases at J; junction bases unmatched: 9. This CDR3 has 15 residues. This chain's CDR3 is CASSAFGGADYEQYF. The CDR3 DNA sequence: TGTGCCAGCAGTGCCTTCGGGGGGGCCGACTACGAGCAGTACTTC.

In regard to this clonotype: A much more abundant neighbour one base away suggests this may be a read error. The rearrangement links TRBV6-6 to TRBJ2-7; 7 bases are shared with TRBD2. CDR1 and CDR2 from the germline V gene are MNHNY and SVGAGI (reference sequence). There are 15 residues in the CDR3. J was trimmed by 0 bases and V by 5 bases; bases with no gene match: 7. This CDR3 is CASSRVAGNSYEQYF. The CDR3 DNA reads TGTGCCAGCAGTCGGGTAGCGGGCAACTCCTACGAGCAGTACTTC.

This clonotype was recorded a few times. The genes are TRBV10-2 and TRBJ1-1; D is unclear. The V end was cut by 8 bases, the J end by 3 bases, with 13 bases between. Germline lookup yields CDR1 WSHSY and CDR2 SAAADI. CDR3 length: 13 amino acids. Written as DNA, the CDR3 is TGCGCCAGCGGATCTCGGGCTTACACTGAAGCTTTCTTT. It is translated as CASGSRAYTEAFF.

To note about this clonotype: One junction end does not reproduce the germline sequence, and a read error may be involved. The rearrangement uses TRBV28 and TRBJ2-7; 9 nucleotides line up with TRBD2. There are 14 residues in the CDR3. Germline CDR1 MDHEN, CDR2 SYDVKM. DNA of the CDR3: TGTGCCGGCAGTCCGACTAGCGGAATCTACGAGCAGTACTTC. Translating gives CAGSPTSGIYEQYF.

This clonotype was detected only once. This CDR3 is missing its conserved last phenylalanine or tryptophan, likely due to a read error. This rearrangement joins TRBV11-2 to TRBJ2-1; TRBD2 agrees at 8 bases. This CDR3 is 15 amino acids long. The trim removed 1 base at V and 11 bases at J, leaving 10 bases unmatched. Germline V CDR1 and CDR2: SGHAT, FQNNGV. The CDR3 nucleotides read TGTGCCAGCAGCTTAGCTCGGGGACTAGTCCATAAGCAGTTCTTA. Amino acid sequence: CASSLARGLVHKQFL.

The gene calls are TRBV2 and TRBJ1-2; no reliable D call. The CDR3 has 13 amino acids. V was clipped by 3 bases and J by 5 bases, with 10 bases between them. The germline V gene encodes CDR1 SNHLY and CDR2 FYNNEI. The CDR3 nucleotides read TGTGCCAGCAGTGAGAGGGAAGATTATGGCTACACCTTC. Protein product: CASSEREDYGYTF.

The sample holds many counts of this clonotype. V is TRBV7-8 and J is TRBJ2-3; 7 bases match TRBD2. Losses at the gene ends were 5 bases for V and 2 bases for J; bases not matched to a gene: 10. The CDR3 has 16 amino acids. The V gene's germline CDR1 is SGHVS and CDR2 FQNEAQ. This CDR3 is CASSRDYLADTDTQYF. The CDR3 DNA reads as TGTGCCAGCAGCCGTGACTATCTAGCGGACACAGATACGCAGTATTTT.

This clonotype has just a few counts. The J gene is TRBJ2-5, the V gene TRBV30; perhaps D is TRBD1 or TRBD2 (5 bases each). CDR1 GTSNPN and CDR2 SVGIG come from the germline V gene (reference sequence). The CDR3 runs 12 residues. Trimming took off 5 bases at V and 5 bases at J, with 12 bases between the two ends. The CDR3 DNA reads as TGTGCCTGGGGCCGTCGGGGCGAGACCCAGTACTTC. Its translation: CAWGRRGETQYF.

Turning to this clonotype: This clone may be a read error of a much larger clone one base away. This rearrangement joins TRBV6-1 to TRBJ2-1; tentative D call: TRBD1 (5 bases). The length of the CDR3 is 15 residues. Germline lookup yields CDR1 MNHNS and CDR2 SASEGT. The CDR3 nucleotides are TGTGCCAGCAGTGAAGAGGACATCTCCTACGATGAGCAGTTCTTC. This sequence encodes CASSEEDISYDEQFF.

As concerns this clonotype: At one end, the junction sequence differs from germline, possibly due to a read error. V is TRBV6-1 and J is TRBJ1-1; the D is unclear. The CDR3 spans 13 residues. The germline gives CDR1 MNHNS, CDR2 SASEGT. The CDR3 reads CANSDSAGLVAFF. Written as DNA, the CDR3 is TGTGCCAACAGTGACTCGGCGGGTCTAGTAGCTTTCTTT.

This clonotype was seen at least ten times. The chain joins TRBV6-6 to TRBJ1-5; D is undetermined. Deletions cut 0 bases from V and 0 bases from J, with 0 bases between. The CDR3 runs to 13 residues. Germline V CDR1 and CDR2: MNHNY, SVGAGI (reference sequence). The CDR3 reads CASSYSSNQPQHF. In nucleotides, the CDR3 is TGTGCCAGCAGTTACTCTAGCAATCAGCCCCAGCATTTT.

The sample holds many counts of this clonotype. This chain connects TRBV11-2 to TRBJ2-1; D is unresolved. Trimming cost V 0 bases and J 4 bases, with 4 bases left between them. The CDR3 is 13 residues long. Germline lookup yields CDR1 SGHAT and CDR2 FQNNGV. CDR3 coding DNA: TGTGCCAGCAGCTTAGAAACATACAATGAGCAGTTCTTC. This encodes CASSLETYNEQFF.

The table lists this clonotype with a few counts. V gene TRBV6-6 combines with J gene TRBJ2-3; D perhaps matches TRBD1 (5 bases). Trimming pared 6 bases from V and 2 bases from J, leaving 12 bases between. The CDR3 runs 14 residues. CDR1 is MNHNY, CDR2 SVGAGI, per germline (reference sequence). DNA of the CDR3: TGTGCCAGCAGCTACGGACAACCCACAGATACGCAGTATTTT. This encodes CASSYGQPTDTQYF.

Details on this clonotype: The conserved phenylalanine or tryptophan normally closing the CDR3 is absent here, so this likely arose from a read error. The chain employs TRBV4-1 and TRBJ2-4; D is uncertain. Germline CDR1 and CDR2: MGHRA and YSYEKL. This CDR3 spans 15 amino acids. CDR3 amino acids: CASSQDRLPQNIQYL. The CDR3 nucleotides are TGCGCCAGTAGCCAAGATCGGCTACCCCAAAACATTCAGTACTTA.

With regard to this clonotype: A read error may produce the germline difference seen at one junction end. The rearrangement links TRBV13 to TRBJ1-5, with D maybe TRBD1 (6 bases). CDR1 is PRHDT and CDR2 is FYEKMQ in the germline V gene (reference sequence). The CDR3 totals 14 residues. CDR3 nucleotide sequence: TGTGCCAGCGGCTTAGCAGGGGTGGGACAGCCCCAGCATTTT. This encodes CASGLAGVGQPQHF. Filled out from reference TRBV13 and TRBJ1-5, the complete variable domain reads AAGVIQSPRHLIKEKRETATLKCYPIPRHDTVYWYQQGPGQDPQFLISFYEKMQSDKGSIPDRFSAQQFSDYHSELNMSSLELGDSALYFCASGLAGVGQPQHFGDGTRLSIL.

With respect to this clonotype: The junction shows a germline mismatch at one end, possibly a read error. CDR3 residues: CAGSYRTNEKLFF. The CDR3 DNA is TGTGCCGGCAGTTACAGAACTAATGAAAAACTGTTTTTT. V usage is TRBV6-6 and J usage is TRBJ1-4; D gene ambiguous. CDR1 and CDR2 from the germline V gene are MNHNY and SVGAGI (reference sequence). This CDR3 contains 13 residues.

In regard to this clonotype: A much larger clone is a single base away; this may be a read error. The V call is TRBV14, the J call TRBJ2-1; 12 bases are a match to TRBD2. The CDR3 consists of 19 residues. Germline CDR1 reads SGHDN; CDR2 reads FVKESK. The CDR3 DNA reads TGTACCAGCAGCCCTGGGGCATCTAGCGGGAGGGTAGCCAAGAATGAGCAGTTCTTC. The encoded protein is CTSSPGASSGRVAKNEQFF.

This clonotype was seen a handful of times. The gene calls are TRBV19 and TRBJ1-5; no clear D gene. The CDR3 consists of 13 residues. Trimming pared 6 bases from V and 0 bases from J, leaving 6 bases between. Germline-derived CDR1 and CDR2 are LNHDA and SQIVND (reference sequence). The CDR3, as DNA: TGTGCCAGTAGCAAGTATAGCAATCAGCCCCAGCATTTT. Residues: CASSKYSNQPQHF. Complete variable domain (other parts from reference TRBV19 and TRBJ1-5): DGGITQSPKYLFRKEGQNVTLSCEQNLNHDAMYWYRQDPGQGLRLIYYSQIVNDFQKGDIAEGYSVSREKKESFPLTVTSAQKNPTAFYLCASSKYSNQPQHFGDGTRLSIL.

The rearrangement uses TRBV12-3 or TRBV12-4 and TRBJ2-2; 10 bases are shared with TRBD1. The CDR3 runs to 16 residues. V shed 5 bases, J shed 5 bases, and the junction held 8 bases outside the gene matches. The CDR3 nucleotides read TGTGCCAGCAGTCCCAGACAGGGGGCAGGTACCGGGGAGCTGTTTTTT. Its translation is CASSPRQGAGTGELFF.

This clonotype was seen once. Being one base from a much bigger clone, this may be a read error. The final CDR3 position lacks the conserved phenylalanine or tryptophan, pointing to a likely read error. The chain is built from TRBV10-3 and TRBJ2-1; the D gene is possibly TRBD1 (5 bases). The CDR3 totals 15 residues. Per the germline V gene, CDR1 is ENHRY and CDR2 is SYGVKD. Trimming left V 4 bases short and J 4 bases short, with 14 bases between. CDR3 region: CAISGASDRYNEQFV. CDR3 DNA: TGTGCCATCAGTGGAGCGAGCGACAGATACAATGAGCAGTTCGTC.

About this clonotype itself: Since a much larger clone is just one base distant, this may be a read error. The chain carries TRBV12-3 or TRBV12-4 and TRBJ2-5; D unresolved. V was cut by 11 bases and J by 1 base, with 17 bases left in between. CDR3 length: 14 amino acids. The CDR3 is CACSNLQIQETQYF. The CDR3 DNA follows: TGTGCCTGCTCTAATTTACAGATCCAAGAGACCCAGTACTTC.

This sequence joins TRBV30 and TRBJ2-2; D unclear. The germline V gene encodes CDR1 GTSNPN and CDR2 SVGIG (reference sequence). The CDR3 runs 15 residues. V was clipped by 0 bases and J by 3 bases, with 11 bases between them. In nucleotides, the CDR3 is TGTGCCTGGAGTGTACATGGGGTGGACACCGGGGAGCTGTTTTTT. Protein product: CAWSVHGVDTGELFF. Full variable domain (outside the CDR3, taken from reference TRBV30 and TRBJ2-2): SQTIHQWPATLVQPVGSPLSLECTVEGTSNPNLYWYRQAAGRGLQLLFYSVGIGQISSEVPQNLSASRPQDRQFILSSKKLLLSDSGFYLCAWSVHGVDTGELFFGEGSRLTVL.

Points on this clonotype: A read error may account for a junction end that differs from germline. This rearrangement joins TRBV11-2 to TRBJ2-2, with D maybe TRBD2 (6 bases). The CDR3 is 12 amino acids. Germline V gene sequence: CDR1 SGHAT, CDR2 FQNNGV. CDR3 in DNA: TGTGCCGGCAACGCGGAGTACGGGGGGCTGTTTTTT. It encodes CAGNAEYGGLFF.

In regard to this clonotype: The junction and the germline gene differ at one end; a read error may be behind it. The rearrangement links TRBV5-5 to TRBJ1-6, with no clear D. Germline CDR1 is SGHKS and CDR2 is YYEKEE (reference sequence). This CDR3 contains 16 residues. The CDR3 DNA reads TGTGCTAGCAGCTATAGCTTGAGCTCCTATAATTCACCCATCCACTTT. It encodes CASSYSLSSYNSPIHF.